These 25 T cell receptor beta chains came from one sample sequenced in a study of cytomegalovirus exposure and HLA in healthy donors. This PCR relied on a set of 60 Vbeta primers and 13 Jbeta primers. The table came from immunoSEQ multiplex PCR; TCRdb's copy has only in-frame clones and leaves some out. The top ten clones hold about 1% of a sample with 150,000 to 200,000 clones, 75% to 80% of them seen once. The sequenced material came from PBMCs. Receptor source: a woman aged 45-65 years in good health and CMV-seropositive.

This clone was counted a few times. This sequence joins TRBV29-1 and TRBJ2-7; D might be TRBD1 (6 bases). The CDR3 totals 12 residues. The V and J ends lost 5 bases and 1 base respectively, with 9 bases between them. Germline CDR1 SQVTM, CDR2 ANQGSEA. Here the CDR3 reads CSVIGTSYEQYF. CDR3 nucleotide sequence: TGCAGCGTTATCGGGACATCCTACGAGCAGTACTTC.

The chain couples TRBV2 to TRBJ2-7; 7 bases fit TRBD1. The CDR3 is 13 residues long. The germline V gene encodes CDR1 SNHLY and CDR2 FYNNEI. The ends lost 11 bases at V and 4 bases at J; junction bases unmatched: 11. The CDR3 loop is CAGSDRVSYEQYF. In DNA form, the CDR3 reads TGTGCCGGGAGCGACAGGGTTTCGTACGAGCAGTACTTC. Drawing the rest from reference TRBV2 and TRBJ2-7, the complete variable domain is EPEVTQTPSHQVTQMGQEVILRCVPISNHLYFYWYRQILGQKVEFLVSFYNNEISEKSEIFDDQFSVERPDGSNFTLKIRSTKLEDSAMYFCAGSDRVSYEQYFGPGTRLTVT.

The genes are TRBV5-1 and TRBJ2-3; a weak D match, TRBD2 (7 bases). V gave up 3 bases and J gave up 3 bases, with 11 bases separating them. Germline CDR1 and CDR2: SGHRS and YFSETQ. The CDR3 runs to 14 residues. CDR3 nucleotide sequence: TGCGCCAGCAGCTCACAGGGAGGGACAGATACGCAGTATTTT. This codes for CASSSQGGTDTQYF.

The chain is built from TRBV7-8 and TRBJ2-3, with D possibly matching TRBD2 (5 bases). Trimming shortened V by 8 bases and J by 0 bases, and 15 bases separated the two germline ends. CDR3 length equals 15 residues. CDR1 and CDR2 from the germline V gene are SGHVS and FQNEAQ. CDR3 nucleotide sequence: TGTGCCAGCGGATTCCCGTCGGGAAGCACAGATACGCAGTATTTT. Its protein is CASGFPSGSTDTQYF.

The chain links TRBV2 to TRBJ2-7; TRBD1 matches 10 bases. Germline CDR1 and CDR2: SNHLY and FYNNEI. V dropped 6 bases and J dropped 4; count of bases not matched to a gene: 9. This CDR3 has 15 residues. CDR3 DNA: TGTGCCAGCAGAGCTCCCCGGGACAGGGGTTACGAGCAGTACTTC. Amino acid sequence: CASRAPRDRGYEQYF.

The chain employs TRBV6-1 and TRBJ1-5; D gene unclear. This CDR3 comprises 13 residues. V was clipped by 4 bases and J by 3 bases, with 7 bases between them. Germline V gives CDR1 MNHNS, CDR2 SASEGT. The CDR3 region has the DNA TGTGCCAGCAGTGTAGACTACAATCAGCCCCAGCATTTT. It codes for CASSVDYNQPQHF.

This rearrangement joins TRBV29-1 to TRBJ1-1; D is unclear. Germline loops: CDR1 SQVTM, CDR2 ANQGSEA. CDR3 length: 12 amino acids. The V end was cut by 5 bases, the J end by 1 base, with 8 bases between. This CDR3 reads CSVSNANTEAFF. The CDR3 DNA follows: TGCAGCGTTTCTAACGCGAACACTGAAGCTTTCTTT.

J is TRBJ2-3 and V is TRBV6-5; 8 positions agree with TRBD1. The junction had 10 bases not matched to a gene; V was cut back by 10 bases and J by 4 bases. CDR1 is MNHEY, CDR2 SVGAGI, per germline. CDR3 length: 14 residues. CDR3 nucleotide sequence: TGTGCCACTACGACGGGACAGGCAGCAGATACGCAGTATTTT. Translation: CATTTGQAADTQYF.

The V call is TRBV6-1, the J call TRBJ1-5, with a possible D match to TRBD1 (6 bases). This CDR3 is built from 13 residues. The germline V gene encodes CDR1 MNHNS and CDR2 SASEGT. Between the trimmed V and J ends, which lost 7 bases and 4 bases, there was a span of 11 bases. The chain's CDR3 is CASTGTTNQPQHF. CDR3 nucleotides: TGTGCCAGCACCGGGACAACAAATCAGCCCCAGCATTTT.

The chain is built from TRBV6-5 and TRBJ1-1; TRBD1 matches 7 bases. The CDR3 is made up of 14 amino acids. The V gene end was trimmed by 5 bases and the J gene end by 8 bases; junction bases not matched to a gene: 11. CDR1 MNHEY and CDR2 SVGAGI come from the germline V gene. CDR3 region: CASSKIGGLAEAFF. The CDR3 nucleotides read TGTGCCAGCAGTAAGATAGGGGGCCTGGCGGAAGCTTTCTTT.

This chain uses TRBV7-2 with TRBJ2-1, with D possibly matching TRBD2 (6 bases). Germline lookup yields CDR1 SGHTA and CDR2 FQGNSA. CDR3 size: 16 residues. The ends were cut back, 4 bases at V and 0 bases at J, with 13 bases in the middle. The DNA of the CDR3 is TGTGCCAGCAGCTCCTTAGCGGTGCTCTCCTACAATGAGCAGTTCTTC. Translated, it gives CASSSLAVLSYNEQFF.

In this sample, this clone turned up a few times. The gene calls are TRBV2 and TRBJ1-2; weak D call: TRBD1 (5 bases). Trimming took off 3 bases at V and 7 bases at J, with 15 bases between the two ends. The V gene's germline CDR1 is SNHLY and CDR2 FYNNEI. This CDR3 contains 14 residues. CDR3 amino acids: CASSEWRDGVGYTF. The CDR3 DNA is TGTGCCAGCAGTGAGTGGAGGGACGGGGTTGGCTACACCTTC.

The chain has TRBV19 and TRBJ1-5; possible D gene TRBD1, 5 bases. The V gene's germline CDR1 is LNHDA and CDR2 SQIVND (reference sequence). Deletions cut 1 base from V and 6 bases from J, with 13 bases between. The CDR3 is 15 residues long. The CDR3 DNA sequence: TGTGCCAGTAGTATAGTGGGGGGAGTGGGTCAGCCCCAGCATTTT. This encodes CASSIVGGVGQPQHF.

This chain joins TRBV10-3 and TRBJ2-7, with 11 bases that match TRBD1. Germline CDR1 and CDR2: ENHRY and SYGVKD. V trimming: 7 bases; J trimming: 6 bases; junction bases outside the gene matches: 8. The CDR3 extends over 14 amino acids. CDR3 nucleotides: TGTGCCATCACCCCGGGACAGGGGGTTCGCGAGCAGTACTTC. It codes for CAITPGQGVREQYF.

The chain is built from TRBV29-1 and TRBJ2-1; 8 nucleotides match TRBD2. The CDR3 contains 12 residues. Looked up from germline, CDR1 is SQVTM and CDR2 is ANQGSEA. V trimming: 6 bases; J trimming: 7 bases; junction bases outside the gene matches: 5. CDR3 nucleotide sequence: TGCAGCGTAACTAGCGGATATAATGAGCAGTTCTTC. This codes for CSVTSGYNEQFF.

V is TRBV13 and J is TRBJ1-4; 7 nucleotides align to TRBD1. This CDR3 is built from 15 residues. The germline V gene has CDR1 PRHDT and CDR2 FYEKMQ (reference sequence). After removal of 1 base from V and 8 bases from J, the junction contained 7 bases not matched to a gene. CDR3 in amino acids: CASSLVRQGKEKLFF. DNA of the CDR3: TGTGCCAGCAGCTTAGTTCGACAGGGCAAGGAAAAACTGTTTTTT.

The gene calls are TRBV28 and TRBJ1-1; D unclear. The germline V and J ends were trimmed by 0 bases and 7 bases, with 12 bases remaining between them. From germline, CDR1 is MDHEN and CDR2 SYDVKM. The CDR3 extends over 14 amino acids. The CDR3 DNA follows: TGTGCCAGCAGTTTATGGCAAGAGGAAAATGAAGCTTTCTTT. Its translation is CASSLWQEENEAFF.

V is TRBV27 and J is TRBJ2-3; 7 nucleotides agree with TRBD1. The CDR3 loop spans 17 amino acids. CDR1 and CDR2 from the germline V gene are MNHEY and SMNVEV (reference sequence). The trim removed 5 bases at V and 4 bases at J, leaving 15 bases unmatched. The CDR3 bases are TGTGCCAGCAGTGCCTCCCCGGGACAGATTGGCCCAGATACGCAGTATTTT. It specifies CASSASPGQIGPDTQYF.

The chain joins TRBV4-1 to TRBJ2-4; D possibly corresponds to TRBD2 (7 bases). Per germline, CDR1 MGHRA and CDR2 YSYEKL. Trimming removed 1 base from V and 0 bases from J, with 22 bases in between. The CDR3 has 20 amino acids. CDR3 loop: CASSQGPGGGPDLAKNIQYF. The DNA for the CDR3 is TGCGCCAGCAGCCAAGGGCCGGGCGGGGGCCCGGACTTAGCCAAAAACATTCAGTACTTC.

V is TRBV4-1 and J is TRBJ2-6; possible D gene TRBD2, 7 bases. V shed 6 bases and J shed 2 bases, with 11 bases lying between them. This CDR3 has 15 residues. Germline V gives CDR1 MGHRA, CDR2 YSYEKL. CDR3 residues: CASSPGGAGANVLTF. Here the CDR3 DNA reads TGCGCCAGCAGTCCGGGGGGCGCTGGGGCCAACGTCCTGACTTTC.

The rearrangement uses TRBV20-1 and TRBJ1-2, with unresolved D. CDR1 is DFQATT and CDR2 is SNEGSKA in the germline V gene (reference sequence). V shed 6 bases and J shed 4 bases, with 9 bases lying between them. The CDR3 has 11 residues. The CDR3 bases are TGCAGTGCGTGGGCCGTCTATGGCTACACCTTC. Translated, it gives CSAWAVYGYTF.

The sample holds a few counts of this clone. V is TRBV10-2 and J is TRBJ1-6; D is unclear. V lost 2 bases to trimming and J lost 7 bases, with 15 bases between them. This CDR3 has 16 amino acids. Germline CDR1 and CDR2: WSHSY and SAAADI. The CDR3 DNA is TGCGCCAGCAGTGAGGGAGGGTACGTCTTGAATTCACCCCTCCACTTT. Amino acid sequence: CASSEGGYVLNSPLHF.

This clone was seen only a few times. The CDR3 DNA follows: TGTGCCAGCAGCAGGGTAACCGACTATGGCTACACCTTC. This sequence encodes CASSRVTDYGYTF. The V call is TRBV6-5, the J call TRBJ1-2, with a weak D call TRBD1 (5 bases). The V and J ends lost 6 bases and 3 bases respectively, with 11 bases between them. Germline CDR1 reads MNHEY; CDR2 reads SVGAGI. CDR3 length equals 13 residues.

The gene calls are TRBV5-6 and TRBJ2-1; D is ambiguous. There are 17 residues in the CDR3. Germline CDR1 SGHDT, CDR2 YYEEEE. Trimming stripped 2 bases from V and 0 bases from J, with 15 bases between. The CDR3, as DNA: TGTGCCAGCAGCTTTGTCCTGACGACGGGCTCCTACAATGAGCAGTTCTTC. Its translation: CASSFVLTTGSYNEQFF.

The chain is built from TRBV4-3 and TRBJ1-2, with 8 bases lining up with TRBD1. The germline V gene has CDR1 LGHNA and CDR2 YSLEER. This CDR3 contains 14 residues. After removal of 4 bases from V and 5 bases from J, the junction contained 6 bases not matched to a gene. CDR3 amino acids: CASSLTTGEYGYTF. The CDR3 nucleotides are TGCGCCAGCAGCCTCACGACAGGGGAATATGGCTACACCTTC.